The sequence of this T cell receptor (beta chain) was determined in a study of cytomegalovirus exposure and HLA in healthy donors. In the PCR, 60 Vbeta and 13 Jbeta primers were used. Repertoires were generated with immunoSEQ multiplex PCR, while TCRdb's copy carries only in-frame clones and drops some. The sample contains nearly 110,000 clones, 74% of which appear only once. Germline trimming cut 5 bases from V and 4 bases from J; bases unmatched to any gene: 6. Looked up from germline, CDR1 is SGHAT and CDR2 is FQNNGV. The CDR3 has 14 residues. J is TRBJ1-2 and V is TRBV11-2; TRBD1 matches at 8 bases. The origin of this receptor is a woman between 35 and 50 years old in good health and CMV-seropositive. The sequencing sample was made of PBMCs. The CDR3 region has the DNA TGTGCCAGCAGCGCGTCGCAGGGGGCCTATGGCTACACCTTC. This encodes CASSASQGAYGYTF.